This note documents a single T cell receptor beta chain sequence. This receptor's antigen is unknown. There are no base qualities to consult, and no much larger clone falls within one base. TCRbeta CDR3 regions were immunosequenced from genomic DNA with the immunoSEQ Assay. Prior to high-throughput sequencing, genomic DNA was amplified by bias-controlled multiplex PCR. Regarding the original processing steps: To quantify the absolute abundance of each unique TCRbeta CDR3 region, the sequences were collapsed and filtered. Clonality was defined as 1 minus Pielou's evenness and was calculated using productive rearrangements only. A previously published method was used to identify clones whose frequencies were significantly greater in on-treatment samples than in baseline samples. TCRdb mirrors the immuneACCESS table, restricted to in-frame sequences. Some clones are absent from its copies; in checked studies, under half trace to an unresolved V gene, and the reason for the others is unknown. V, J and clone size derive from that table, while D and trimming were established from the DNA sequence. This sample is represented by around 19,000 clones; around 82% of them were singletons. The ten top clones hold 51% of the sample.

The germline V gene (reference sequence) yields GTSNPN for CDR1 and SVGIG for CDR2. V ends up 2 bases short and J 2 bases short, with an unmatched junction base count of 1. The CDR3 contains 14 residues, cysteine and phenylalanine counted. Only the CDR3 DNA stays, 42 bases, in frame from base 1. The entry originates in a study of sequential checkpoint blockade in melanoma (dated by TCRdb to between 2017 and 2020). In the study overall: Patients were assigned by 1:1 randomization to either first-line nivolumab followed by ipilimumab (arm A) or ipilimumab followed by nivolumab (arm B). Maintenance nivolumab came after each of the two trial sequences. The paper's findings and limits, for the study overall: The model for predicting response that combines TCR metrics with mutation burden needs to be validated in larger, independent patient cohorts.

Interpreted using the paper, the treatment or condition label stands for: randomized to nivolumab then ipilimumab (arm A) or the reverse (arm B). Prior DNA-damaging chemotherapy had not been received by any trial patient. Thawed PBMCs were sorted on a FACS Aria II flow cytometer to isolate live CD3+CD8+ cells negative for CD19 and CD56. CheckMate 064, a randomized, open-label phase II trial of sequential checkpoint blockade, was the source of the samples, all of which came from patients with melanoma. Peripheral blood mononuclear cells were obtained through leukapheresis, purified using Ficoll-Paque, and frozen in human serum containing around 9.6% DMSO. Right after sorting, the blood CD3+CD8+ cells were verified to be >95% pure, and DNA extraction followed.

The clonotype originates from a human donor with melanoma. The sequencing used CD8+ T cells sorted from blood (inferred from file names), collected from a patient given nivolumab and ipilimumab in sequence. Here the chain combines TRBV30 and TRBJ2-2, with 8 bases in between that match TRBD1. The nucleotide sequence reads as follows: TGTGCCTGGAGTTCAGGGGGCAACACCGGGGAGCTGTTTTTT. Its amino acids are CAWSSGGNTGELFF.